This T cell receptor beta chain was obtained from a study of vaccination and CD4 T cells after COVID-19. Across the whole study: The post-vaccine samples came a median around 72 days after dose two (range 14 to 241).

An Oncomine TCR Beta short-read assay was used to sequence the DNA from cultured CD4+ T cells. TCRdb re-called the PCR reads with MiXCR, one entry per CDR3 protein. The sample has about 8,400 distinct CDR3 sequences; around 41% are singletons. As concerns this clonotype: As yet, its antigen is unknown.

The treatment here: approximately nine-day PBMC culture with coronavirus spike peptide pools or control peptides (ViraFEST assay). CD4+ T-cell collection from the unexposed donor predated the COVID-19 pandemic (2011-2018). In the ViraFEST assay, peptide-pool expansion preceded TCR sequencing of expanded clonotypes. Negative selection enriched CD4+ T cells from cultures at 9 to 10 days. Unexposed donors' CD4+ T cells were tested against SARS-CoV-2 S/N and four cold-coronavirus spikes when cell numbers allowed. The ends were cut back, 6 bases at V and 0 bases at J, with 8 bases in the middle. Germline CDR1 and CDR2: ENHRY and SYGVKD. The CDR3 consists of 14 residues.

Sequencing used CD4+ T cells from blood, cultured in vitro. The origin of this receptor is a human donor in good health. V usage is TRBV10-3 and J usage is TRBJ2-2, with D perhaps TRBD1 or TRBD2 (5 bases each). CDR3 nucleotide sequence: TGTGCCATCAGAGGGACGGCGAACACCGGGGAGCTGTTTTTT. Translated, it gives CAIRGTANTGELFF.